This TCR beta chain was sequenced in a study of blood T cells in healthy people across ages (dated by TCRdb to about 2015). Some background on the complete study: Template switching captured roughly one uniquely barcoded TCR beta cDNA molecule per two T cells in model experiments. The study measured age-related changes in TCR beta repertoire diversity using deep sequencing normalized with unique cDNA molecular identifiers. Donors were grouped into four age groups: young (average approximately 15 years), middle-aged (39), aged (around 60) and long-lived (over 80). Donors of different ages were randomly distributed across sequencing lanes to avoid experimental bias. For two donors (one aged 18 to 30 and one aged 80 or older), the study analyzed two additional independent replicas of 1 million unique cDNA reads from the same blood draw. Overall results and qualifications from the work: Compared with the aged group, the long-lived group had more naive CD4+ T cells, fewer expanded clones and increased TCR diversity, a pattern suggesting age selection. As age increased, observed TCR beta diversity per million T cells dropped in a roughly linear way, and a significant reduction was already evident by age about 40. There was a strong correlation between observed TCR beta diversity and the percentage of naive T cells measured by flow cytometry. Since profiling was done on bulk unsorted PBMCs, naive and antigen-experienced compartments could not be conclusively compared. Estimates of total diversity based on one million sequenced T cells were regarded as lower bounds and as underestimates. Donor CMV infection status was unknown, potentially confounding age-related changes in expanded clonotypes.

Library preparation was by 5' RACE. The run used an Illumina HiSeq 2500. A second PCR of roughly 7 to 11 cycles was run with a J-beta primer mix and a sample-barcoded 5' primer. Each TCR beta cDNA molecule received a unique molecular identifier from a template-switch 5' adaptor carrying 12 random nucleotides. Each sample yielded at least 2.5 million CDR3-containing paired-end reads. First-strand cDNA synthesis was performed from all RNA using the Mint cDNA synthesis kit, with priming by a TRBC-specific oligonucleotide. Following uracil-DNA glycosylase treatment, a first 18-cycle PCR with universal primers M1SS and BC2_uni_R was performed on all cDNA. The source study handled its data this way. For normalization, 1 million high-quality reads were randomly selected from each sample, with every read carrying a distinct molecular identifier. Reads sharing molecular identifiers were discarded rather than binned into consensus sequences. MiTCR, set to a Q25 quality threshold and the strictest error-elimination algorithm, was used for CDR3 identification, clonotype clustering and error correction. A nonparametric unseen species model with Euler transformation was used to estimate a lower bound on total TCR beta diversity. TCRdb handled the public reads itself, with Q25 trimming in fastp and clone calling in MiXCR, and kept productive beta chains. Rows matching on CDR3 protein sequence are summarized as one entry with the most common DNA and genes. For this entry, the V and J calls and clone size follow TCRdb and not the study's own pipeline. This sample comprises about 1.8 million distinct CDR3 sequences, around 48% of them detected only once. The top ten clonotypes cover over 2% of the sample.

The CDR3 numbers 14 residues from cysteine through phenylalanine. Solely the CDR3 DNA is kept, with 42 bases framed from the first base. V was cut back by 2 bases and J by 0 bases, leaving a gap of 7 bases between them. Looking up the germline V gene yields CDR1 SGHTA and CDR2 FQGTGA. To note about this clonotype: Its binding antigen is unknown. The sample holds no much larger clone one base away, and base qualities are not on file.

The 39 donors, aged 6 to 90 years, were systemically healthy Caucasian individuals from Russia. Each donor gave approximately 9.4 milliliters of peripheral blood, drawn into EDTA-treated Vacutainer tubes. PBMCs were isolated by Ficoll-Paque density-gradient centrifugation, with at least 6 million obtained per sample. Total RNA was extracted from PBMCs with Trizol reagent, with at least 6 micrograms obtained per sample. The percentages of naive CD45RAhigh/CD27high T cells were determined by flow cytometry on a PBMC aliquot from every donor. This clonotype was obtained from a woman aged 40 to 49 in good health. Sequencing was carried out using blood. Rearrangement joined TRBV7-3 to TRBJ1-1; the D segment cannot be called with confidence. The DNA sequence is TGTGCCAGCAGCTTAGAACACTTGAACACTGAAGCTTTCTTT. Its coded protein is CASSLEHLNTEAFF.